The clone carrying this T cell receptor (beta chain) has more than one count but fewer than ten. Its cognate antigen is unknown. The data belong to a study of early T cells in non-severe SARS-CoV-2 infection. About the research overall: Sequencing was performed on bulk RNA from unsorted whole blood, leaving chains unpaired.

Findings of the study overall: Matching results from VDJdb favored anti-spike CD8 responses, leaving private and CD4 specificities undetected.

TCRdb recomputed calls from the 5' RACE reads with MiXCR, one row per CDR3 protein. The sample carries roughly 23,000 distinct CDR3 sequences, 5.7% recorded once. V lost 4 bases, J lost 8 bases, and 3 bases stayed unmatched. Germline assignment: CDR1 SNHLY and CDR2 FYNNEI. This CDR3 region has 15 residues. This chain joins TRBV2 and TRBJ1-6, with 12 bases aligning to TRBD1. The sequencing used whole blood, collected at baseline. This sequence originates from an adult who was a healthcare worker with PCR-confirmed SARS-CoV-2 infection or an uninfected control (not recorded which). The CDR3 coding sequence is TGTGCCAGCAGTGGGGACAGGGGGCTCGATTCACCCCTCCACTTT. It codes for CASSGDRGLDSPLHF.